The 18 T cell receptor beta chains presented below share a single source sample, sequenced in a study of blood T cells in healthy people across ages. The second PCR ran about 6 to 11 cycles with a sample-barcoded 5' primer and J-beta primers. TCRdb ran MiXCR on the 5' RACE reads and lists one entry per CDR3 protein. Of approximately 1,000,000 distinct CDR3 sequences listed, 45% are singletons. Sequencing was done on a sample of blood. These receptors all come from an older woman in good health.

This chain joins TRBV7-3 and TRBJ2-1; the D call may be TRBD1 or TRBD2 (5 bases each). CDR1 SGHTA and CDR2 FQGTGA come from the germline V gene. This CDR3 is 16 amino acids long. The V and J ends lost 1 base and 2 bases respectively, with 12 bases between them. The chain's CDR3 is CASSLNQGEAYNEQFF. The DNA for the CDR3 is TGTGCCAGCAGCTTAAACCAGGGAGAGGCCTACAATGAGCAGTTCTTC.

V usage is TRBV21-1 and J usage is TRBJ2-7; the D call TRBD2 from the table was never checked on the DNA. TRBV21-1 is termed a pseudogene. This CDR3 is built from 16 residues. CDR3 coding DNA: TGTGCCAGCAGCAAAGGGCGGGGGCCGGGTGGGCGCGAGCAGTACTTC. Residues: CASSKGRGPGGREQYF.

V gene TRBV20-1 combines with J gene TRBJ2-3; 12 bases align to TRBD2. The CDR3 loop spans 17 amino acids. V trimming: 1 base; J trimming: 4 bases; junction bases outside the gene matches: 9. Per germline, CDR1 DFQATT and CDR2 SNEGSKA (reference sequence). The CDR3 protein is CSARARLAGVGADTQYF. In nucleotides, the CDR3 is TGCAGTGCTAGAGCCCGACTAGCGGGAGTCGGGGCAGATACGCAGTATTTT.

The V call is TRBV7-3, the J call TRBJ2-7; 7 bases line up with TRBD2. From germline, CDR1 is SGHTA and CDR2 FQGTGA. The CDR3 runs to 15 residues. J was trimmed by 7 bases and V by 5 bases; bases with no gene match: 14. The CDR3 reads CASSGGRGKSNEQYF. CDR3 coding DNA: TGTGCCAGCAGCGGAGGGCGGGGGAAGTCCAATGAGCAGTACTTC.

This clonotype was detected only a few times. The chain joins TRBV5-1 to TRBJ2-1, with D perhaps given as TRBD1 or TRBD2 (5 bases each). Germline-derived CDR1 and CDR2 are SGHRS and YFSETQ. Trimming removed 1 base from V and 10 bases from J, with 12 bases in between. This CDR3 contains 13 residues. CDR3 residues: CASSLSREGEQFF. Here the CDR3 DNA reads TGCGCCAGCAGCTTGTCACGCGAGGGGGAGCAGTTCTTC.

The chain carries TRBV20-1 and TRBJ2-1, with 7 bases matching TRBD1. The DNA end is more similar to TRBJ2-7, so the J call may be wrong. This CDR3 contains 15 residues. Looked up from germline, CDR1 is DFQATT and CDR2 is SNEGSKA (reference sequence). The CDR3 is CSAHTSGTVGTEQYF. As DNA, the CDR3 is TGCAGTGCCCACACCTCCGGGACAGTGGGGACCGAGCAGTACTTC.

In this sample, this clonotype turned up many times. The chain has TRBV6-5 and TRBJ2-1, with TRBD2 matching over 7 bases. The CDR3 has 15 amino acids. The V segment lost 5 bases and the J segment 4 bases; nucleotides outside the gene matches: 8. Germline CDR1 and CDR2: MNHEY and SVGAGI. The CDR3 reads CASSLTRTSYNEQFF. CDR3 DNA: TGTGCCAGCAGTCTAACTAGGACTAGTTACAATGAGCAGTTCTTC.

The V call is TRBV27, the J call TRBJ1-5; TRBD1 might be the D (6 bases). CDR1 and CDR2 (germline): MNHEY, SMNVEV (reference sequence). Between the trimmed V and J ends, which lost 9 bases and 3 bases, there was a span of 12 bases. The CDR3 has 13 residues. In DNA form, the CDR3 reads TGTGCCAGGGAAGGACAGTTCAATCAGCCCCAGCATTTT. Amino acid sequence: CAREGQFNQPQHF.

The gene calls are TRBV29-1 and TRBJ2-1, with a weak D call TRBD2 (6 bases). This CDR3 region has 13 residues. Trimming stripped 6 bases from V and 4 bases from J, with 13 bases between. Germline loops: CDR1 SQVTM, CDR2 ANQGSEA. CDR3 nucleotides: TGCAGCGTCCAACGCGGGATTTACAATGAGCAGTTCTTC. Translating it yields CSVQRGIYNEQFF.

The chain has TRBV12-3 or TRBV12-4 and TRBJ1-5; tentatively, D is TRBD1 (6 bases). The CDR3 sequence is 13 residues long. Trimming pared 6 bases from V and 7 bases from J, leaving 13 bases between. CDR3 loop: CASRDSGAQPQHF. CDR3 bases: TGTGCCAGCAGGGACTCGGGGGCACAGCCCCAGCATTTT.

The chain is built from TRBV20-1 and TRBJ2-7; possibly TRBD2 for D (5 bases). The CDR3 sequence is 12 residues long. The V gene's germline CDR1 is DFQATT and CDR2 SNEGSKA (reference sequence). Trimming left V 6 bases short and J 3 bases short, with 12 bases between. Here the CDR3 DNA reads TGCAGTGCAGTCAGCGGTAGCTACGAGCAGTACTTC. Amino acid sequence: CSAVSGSYEQYF.

The J gene is TRBJ2-7, the V gene TRBV5-1; 8 bases are shared with TRBD1. J was trimmed by 3 bases and V by 3 bases; bases with no gene match: 5. Germline assignment: CDR1 SGHRS and CDR2 YFSETQ. CDR3 length equals 14 residues. CDR3 sequence (DNA): TGCGCCAGCAGCTCGCTCGGGACAGGCTACGAGCAGTACTTC. It yields the protein CASSSLGTGYEQYF.

The V and J genes are TRBV5-1 and TRBJ2-5; possible D gene TRBD1, 5 bases. CDR1 and CDR2 from the germline V gene are SGHRS and YFSETQ. V was clipped by 2 bases and J by 7 bases, with 9 bases between them. CDR3 length equals 12 residues. DNA of the CDR3: TGCGCCAGCAGCTTCTCAAGGGGGACCCAGTACTTC. It encodes CASSFSRGTQYF. Looking up the rest from reference TRBV5-1 and TRBJ2-5 gives the full variable domain: KAGVTQTPRYLIKTRGQQVTLSCSPISGHRSVSWYQQTPGQGLQFLFEYFSETQRNKGNFPGRFSGRQFSNSRSEMNVSTLELGDSALYLCASSFSRGTQYFGPGTRLLVL.

This clonotype was seen only a few times. This chain connects TRBV10-3 to TRBJ2-3; 7 nucleotides match TRBD2. Germline V lookup: CDR1 ENHRY, CDR2 SYGVKD. The V gene end was trimmed by 6 bases and the J gene end by 2 bases; junction bases not matched to a gene: 2. The CDR3 runs to 13 residues. In nucleotides, the CDR3 is TGTGCCATCAGAGGGGACTACACAGATACGCAGTATTTT. Encoded protein: CAIRGDYTDTQYF.

There are a few counts of this clonotype. The chain carries TRBV28 and TRBJ2-1; D is perhaps TRBD2 (6 bases). CDR1 and CDR2 from the germline V gene are MDHEN and SYDVKM. The CDR3 contains 17 residues. V was shortened by 8 bases and J by 0 bases, with 20 bases between the two germline ends. For the CDR3, the DNA is TGTGCCAGCCTTGGCTACGCGGGATCGAGCTCCTACAATGAGCAGTTCTTC. Protein sequence: CASLGYAGSSSYNEQFF.

This rearrangement joins TRBV4-1 to TRBJ2-7; D is tentatively TRBD1 or TRBD2 (5 bases each). Germline loops: CDR1 MGHRA, CDR2 YSYEKL. V shed 0 bases and J shed 0 bases, with 12 bases lying between them. This CDR3 is built from 16 residues. In nucleotides, the CDR3 is TGCGCCAGCAGCCAAGATGTTCGGGGCAGCTCCTACGAGCAGTACTTC. The encoded protein is CASSQDVRGSSYEQYF.

This clonotype has only one observation. This chain connects TRBV12-3 or TRBV12-4 to TRBJ1-2, with 7 bases aligning to TRBD1. This CDR3 region has 17 residues. V was clipped by 5 bases and J by 4 bases; unmatched bases: 16. In nucleotides, the CDR3 is TGTGCCAGCAGTACGGGCCCCCACAGGGGTTCGTTCTATGGCTACACCTTC. Protein sequence: CASSTGPHRGSFYGYTF.

In regard to this clonotype: This may come from a read error, since a much larger clone is one base off. CDR3 DNA: TGTGCCCGCTCACCCTCGGACAGGGAGCTGGACAAAAACATTCAGTACTTC. This gives the protein CARSPSDRELDKNIQYF. The chain uses TRBV18 and TRBJ2-4; 8 bases agree with TRBD1. The CDR3 is 17 amino acids. Germline lookup yields CDR1 KGHSH and CDR2 LQKENI.